Each of the 27 T cell receptor beta chains below was sequenced from the same sample in a study of blood T cell repertoires in COVID-19. This table comes from immunoSEQ multiplex PCR, and its TCRdb copy is limited to in-frame clones, with some not included. Of fewer than 350,000 clones in the sample, 88% were seen once. The sequenced sample consisted of peripheral blood. The receptors shown here come from a man aged 18 to 29 with active or convalescent COVID-19.

The chain joins TRBV7-8 to TRBJ2-7; tentative D call: TRBD1 (7 bases). The CDR3 covers 16 residues. Germline CDR1 is SGHVS and CDR2 is FQNEAQ. V shed 0 bases and J shed 1 base, with 13 bases lying between them. CDR3 sequence: CASSLASGGGSYEQYF. The CDR3 DNA follows: TGTGCCAGCAGCTTAGCATCAGGGGGAGGATCCTACGAGCAGTACTTC.

This rearrangement joins TRBV4-2 to TRBJ1-4, with 9 bases that match TRBD1. Germline V gene lookup returns CDR1 LGHNA and CDR2 YNFKEQ. Trimming cost V 3 bases and J 4 bases; bases outside gene matches: 3. CDR3 length: 15 residues. This CDR3 reads CASSQATGGNEKLFF. CDR3 bases: TGTGCCAGCAGCCAGGCGACAGGGGGTAATGAAAAACTGTTTTTT.

J is TRBJ2-7 and V is TRBV10-3; 7 nucleotides line up with TRBD2. From germline, CDR1 is ENHRY and CDR2 SYGVKD. The CDR3 loop spans 13 amino acids. Unmatched junction bases numbered 5, after V lost 0 bases and J lost 9 bases. CDR3 DNA sequence: TGTGCCATCAGTGAGTCGAGCGGGGAGGTGCAGTACTTC. Protein: CAISESSGEVQYF.

This chain connects TRBV23-1 to TRBJ2-3; D is unclear. TRBV23-1 is an open reading frame, and its role is uncertain. CDR3 length equals 16 residues. The germline V and J ends were trimmed by 2 bases and 2 bases, with 14 bases remaining between them. CDR3 region: CASSQIAQKPTDTQYF. CDR3 nucleotides: TGCGCCAGCAGTCAAATAGCCCAGAAGCCCACAGATACGCAGTATTTT.

This clone was picked up one time. This sequence joins TRBV7-6 and TRBJ2-7; possibly TRBD1 for D (5 bases). The V end was cut by 3 bases, the J end by 2 bases, with 11 bases between. The CDR3 is 14 residues long. From germline, CDR1 is SGHVS and CDR2 FNYEAQ. CDR3 DNA sequence: TGTGCCAGCAGCTTTGCGCAGGGCCCCTACGAGCAGTACTTC. Translation: CASSFAQGPYEQYF.

This clone was picked up one time. V usage is TRBV20-1 and J usage is TRBJ2-2; possible D gene TRBD2, 5 bases. V was cut by 3 bases and J by 3 bases, with 8 bases left in between. This CDR3 region has 13 residues. The germline V gene has CDR1 DFQATT and CDR2 SNEGSKA (reference sequence). The CDR3 DNA reads TGCAGTGCTAGTGTGAGGGACACCGGGGAGCTGTTTTTT. This sequence encodes CSASVRDTGELFF.

The V call is TRBV14, the J call TRBJ1-6, with 8 bases that match TRBD1. Germline CDR1 and CDR2: SGHDN and FVKESK. CDR3 length: 17 residues. After removal of 0 bases from V and 7 bases from J, the junction contained 8 bases not matched to a gene. CDR3 protein: CASSQDDGGQENSPLHF. In DNA, the CDR3 is TGTGCCAGCAGCCAAGATGATGGGGGACAGGAGAATTCACCCCTCCACTTT.

The rearrangement joins TRBV5-1 to TRBJ2-7; TRBD1 matches 7 bases. This CDR3 has 12 residues. The junction had 5 bases not matched to a gene; V was cut back by 5 bases and J by 6 bases. Germline CDR1 SGHRS, CDR2 YFSETQ. The CDR3 loop is CASSVGTAEQYF. CDR3 DNA: TGCGCCAGCAGTGTAGGGACAGCCGAGCAGTACTTC. The complete variable domain, with remaining parts taken from reference TRBV5-1 and TRBJ2-7, reads KAGVTQTPRYLIKTRGQQVTLSCSPISGHRSVSWYQQTPGQGLQFLFEYFSETQRNKGNFPGRFSGRQFSNSRSEMNVSTLELGDSALYLCASSVGTAEQYFGPGTRLTVT.

The J gene is TRBJ2-3, the V gene TRBV7-2, with D tentatively TRBD1 (5 bases). Germline V gives CDR1 SGHTA, CDR2 FQGNSA. The V end lost 5 bases, the J end lost 0 bases, and 9 bases lay between the germline ends. The CDR3 is 14 residues long. CDR3 residues: CASSQHRSTDTQYF. The CDR3 nucleotides are TGTGCCAGCAGCCAACACAGGAGCACAGATACGCAGTATTTT.

The rearrangement uses TRBV11-3 and TRBJ2-1; 14 bases map to TRBD2. V lost 5 bases to trimming and J lost 4 bases; unmatched junction nucleotides: 7. CDR1 and CDR2 from the germline V gene are SGHNT and YENEEA. The CDR3 length is 17 residues. In DNA form, the CDR3 reads TGTGCCAGCAGCAAGACTAGCGGGGGGGCCGGGTACAATGAGCAGTTCTTC. Translated, it gives CASSKTSGGAGYNEQFF. Complete variable domain (other parts from reference TRBV11-3 and TRBJ2-1): EAGVVQSPRYKIIEKKQPVAFWCNPISGHNTLYWYLQNLGQGPELLIRYENEEAVDDSQLPKDRFSAERLKGVDSTLKIQPAELGDSAVYLCASSKTSGGAGYNEQFFGPGTRLTVL.

The chain carries TRBV15 and TRBJ1-5; TRBD1 matches 11 bases. J was trimmed by 2 bases and V by 3 bases; bases with no gene match: 15. The CDR3 consists of 20 residues. From germline, CDR1 is LNHNV and CDR2 YYDKDF (reference sequence). CDR3 residues: CATSSTRPGQGGLGNQPQHF. CDR3 coding DNA: TGTGCCACCAGCAGTACCCGACCGGGACAGGGGGGTTTGGGCAATCAGCCCCAGCATTTT. The variable domain in full, with the rest retrieved from reference TRBV15 and TRBJ1-5, is DAMVIQNPRYQVTQFGKPVTLSCSQTLNHNVMYWYQQKSSQAPKLLFHYYDKDFNNEADTPDNFQSRRPNTSFCFLDIRSPGLGDTAMYLCATSSTRPGQGGLGNQPQHFGDGTRLSIL.

The genes are TRBV18 and TRBJ1-1; D may be TRBD1 (6 bases). V was shortened by 0 bases and J by 2 bases, with 10 bases between the two germline ends. The CDR3 runs to 15 residues. The germline CDR1 and CDR2 sequences are KGHSH and LQKENI. The CDR3 protein is CASSPPKGTNTEAFF. The CDR3 bases are TGTGCCAGCTCACCACCTAAGGGGACAAACACTGAAGCTTTCTTT.

V is TRBV3-1 (or the pseudogene TRBV3-2) and J is TRBJ1-4; 7 bases fit TRBD1. This CDR3 is 15 amino acids long. Trimming cost V 0 bases and J 5 bases; bases outside gene matches: 3. Germline values: CDR1 LGHDT, CDR2 YNNKEL (reference sequence). The CDR3 reads CASSQEGTENEKLFF. CDR3 DNA: TGTGCCAGCAGCCAAGAGGGGACAGAGAATGAAAAACTGTTTTTT.

To note about this clone: This likely traces to a read error, being one base from a far larger clone. The CDR3 spells CASSLGQGNTEAFF. CDR3 nucleotide sequence: TGTGCCAGCAGCTTGGGACAGGGGAACACTGAAGCTTTCTTT. The rearrangement links TRBV7-9 to TRBJ1-1; 9 bases are a match to TRBD1. V shed 3 bases, J shed 1 base, and the junction held 0 bases outside the gene matches. The CDR3 consists of 14 residues. CDR1 is SEHNR, CDR2 FQNEAQ, per germline (reference sequence).

The chain combines TRBV24-1 with TRBJ2-3; D might be TRBD2 (6 bases). CDR3 size: 16 residues. In germline, CDR1 is KGHDR, CDR2 SFDVKD. The ends were cut back, 0 bases at V and 2 bases at J, with 11 bases in the middle. CDR3 in DNA: TGTGCCACCAGTGATTTGTGCGGGGAACCCACAGATACGCAGTATTTT. Residues: CATSDLCGEPTDTQYF.

The chain employs TRBV12-2 and TRBJ2-4; the table's D call of TRBD1 was not tested on the DNA. TRBV12-2 constitutes a pseudogene. The CDR3 has 18 amino acids. CDR3 DNA sequence: TGTGCAAGTCGCTTAAGGGACAGGGGGGATGTGGCCAAAAACATTCAGTACTTC. The encoded protein is CASRLRDRGDVAKNIQYF.

The gene calls are TRBV29-1 and TRBJ2-3; the match to TRBD2 covers 8 bases. The CDR3 loop spans 14 amino acids. Trimming at V came to 4 bases and at J to 4 bases, leaving 7 bases not matched to a gene. CDR1 is SQVTM, CDR2 ANQGSEA, per germline. The chain's CDR3 is CSVAAGGTPDTQYF. The CDR3 DNA follows: TGCAGCGTTGCTGCGGGGGGCACACCAGATACGCAGTATTTT.

The chain combines TRBV19 with TRBJ1-4, with D possibly matching TRBD1 (5 bases). V was shortened by 3 bases and J by 1 base, with 9 bases between the two germline ends. CDR3 length: 15 amino acids. CDR1 and CDR2 from the germline V gene are LNHDA and SQIVND (reference sequence). The CDR3 spells CASSISGGTNEKLFF. DNA of the CDR3: TGTGCCAGTAGTATTTCGGGGGGAACTAATGAAAAACTGTTTTTT.

The chain carries TRBV7-9 and TRBJ1-6, with D possibly being TRBD1 (5 bases). V was shortened by 4 bases and J by 8 bases, with 6 bases between the two germline ends. This CDR3 is 12 amino acids long. CDR1 and CDR2 (germline): SEHNR, FQNEAQ (reference sequence). The chain's CDR3 is CASSSGYSPLHF. In DNA form, the CDR3 reads TGTGCCAGCAGCTCAGGGTATTCACCCCTCCACTTT.

The chain uses TRBV11-1 and TRBJ2-7, with TRBD2 matching over 11 bases. The CDR3 is 16 amino acids. With V trimmed by 5 bases and J by 5 bases, 11 bases remained unmatched. CDR1 and CDR2 from the germline V gene are SGHAT and FQDESV (reference sequence). The CDR3 is CASSNHLAGGVNEQYF. CDR3 nucleotides: TGTGCCAGCAGCAATCACCTAGCGGGGGGCGTGAACGAGCAGTACTTC.

The gene calls are TRBV23-1 and TRBJ1-2, with 7 bases matching TRBD1. TRBV23-1 is assigned to the ORF class and has an uncertain function. With V trimmed by 8 bases and J by 1 base, 10 bases remained unmatched. The CDR3 is 15 residues long. The CDR3 DNA is TGCGCCAGCTGCCACAGGGGAGTTATTAACTATGGCTACACCTTC. Protein sequence: CASCHRGVINYGYTF.

The V call is TRBV7-2, the J call TRBJ2-3; a possible D gene is TRBD2 (5 bases). CDR3 length: 13 residues. Trimming took off 5 bases at V and 7 bases at J, with 13 bases between the two ends. The germline V gene encodes CDR1 SGHTA and CDR2 FQGNSA. The CDR3, as DNA: TGTGCCAGCAGCGGGCGGGCGACGCATACGCAGTATTTT. Its translation is CASSGRATHTQYF.

V and J are TRBV5-5 and TRBJ1-2; D may be TRBD1 (5 bases). CDR1 SGHKS and CDR2 YYEKEE come from the germline V gene (reference sequence). The CDR3 has 12 residues. V was clipped by 0 bases and J by 6 bases, with 6 bases between them. For the CDR3, the DNA is TGTGCCAGCAGCTTGGACAGGAATGGCTACACCTTC. This gives the protein CASSLDRNGYTF.

The chain recombines TRBV19 with TRBJ1-2, with D unclear. V was cut by 8 bases and J by 8 bases, with 15 bases left in between. The CDR3 is made up of 12 amino acids. The germline V gene has CDR1 LNHDA and CDR2 SQIVND (reference sequence). CDR3 in amino acids: CASSDKEFGYTF. In DNA, the CDR3 is TGTGCCAGTTCCGACAAAGAGTTCGGCTACACCTTC.

V gene TRBV5-8 combines with J gene TRBJ2-7; tentatively, D is TRBD2 (5 bases). CDR1 is SGHTS and CDR2 is YDEGEE in the germline V gene. This CDR3 contains 14 residues. V lost 3 bases and J lost 1, with 11 bases in between. CDR3 in DNA: TGTGCCAGCAGCTACGAGGGAGAGTCCTACGAGCAGTACTTC. Its translation: CASSYEGESYEQYF.

The chain employs TRBV27 and TRBJ2-1, with 12 positions matching TRBD2. The CDR3 totals 16 residues. V was pared by 7 bases and J by 6 bases, with 10 bases of the junction left unmatched. Germline CDR1 is MNHEY and CDR2 is SMNVEV (reference sequence). The CDR3 sequence: CASTSETSGGPNEQFF. As DNA, the CDR3 is TGTGCCAGCACCTCCGAGACTAGCGGGGGCCCCAATGAGCAGTTCTTC.

This clone was recorded a few times. The V call is TRBV2, the J call TRBJ2-5; 10 nucleotides match TRBD1. The germline V gene encodes CDR1 SNHLY and CDR2 FYNNEI. With V trimmed by 7 bases and J by 3 bases, 5 bases remained unmatched. This CDR3 spans 14 amino acids. CDR3 in amino acids: CASITGTGEETQYF. DNA of the CDR3: TGTGCCAGCATAACCGGGACAGGGGAAGAGACCCAGTACTTC.